The 19 T cell receptor beta chains in this list originate from one sample, sequenced in a study of shared clonotypes between healthy human individuals. Repertoires were generated with immunoSEQ multiplex PCR, while TCRdb's copy carries only in-frame clones and drops some. The repertoire includes millions of clones, 85% to 95% of them detected once, and around 0.14% sits in the top ten. The specimen sequenced was naive CD4+ T cells sorted from blood. The subset here: CD45RA+ positively selected. Receptors were obtained from a man aged 18 to 30 in good health.

The chain combines TRBV27 with TRBJ1-2; 7 nucleotides match TRBD1. This CDR3 region has 12 residues. Germline loops: CDR1 MNHEY, CDR2 SMNVEV (reference sequence). The V and J ends lost 8 bases and 9 bases, in that order; junction bases with no gene match: 9. This chain's CDR3 is CASGTVGASYTF. The CDR3 DNA is TGTGCCAGCGGGACAGTTGGGGCCAGCTACACCTTC.

In nucleotides, the CDR3 is TGCGCCAGCAGCGCCTCCGTAGAAGCTTTCTTT. Translated, it gives CASSASVEAFF. This chain uses TRBV5-1 with TRBJ1-1, with D hard to call. The CDR3 consists of 11 residues. Between the trimmed V and J ends, which lost 4 bases and 8 bases, there was a span of 9 bases. CDR1 SGHRS and CDR2 YFSETQ come from the germline V gene.

V and J are TRBV6-5 and TRBJ1-6; possibly TRBD1 for D (5 bases). This CDR3 region has 15 residues. Germline-derived CDR1 and CDR2 are MNHEY and SVGAGI. Between the trimmed V and J ends, which lost 4 bases and 13 bases, there was a span of 20 bases. The CDR3: CASSLDGGTGSPLHF. In DNA, the CDR3 is TGTGCCAGCAGTTTAGATGGGGGGACCGGCTCTCCCCTCCACTTT.

This clone was picked up one time. This chain links TRBV5-1 with TRBJ2-5; tentatively, D is TRBD1 (5 bases). The V gene lost 4 bases and the J gene lost 9 bases, with 19 bases spanning the gap. The germline gives CDR1 SGHRS, CDR2 YFSETQ. The CDR3 has 14 amino acids. This CDR3 reads CASSQNTEGVPQYF. Here the CDR3 DNA reads TGCGCCAGCAGCCAAAACACCGAAGGGGTTCCCCAGTACTTC.

This chain connects TRBV27 to TRBJ2-2, with a tentative D call TRBD2 (5 bases). Germline V gives CDR1 MNHEY, CDR2 SMNVEV (reference sequence). V lost 3 bases and J lost 13, with 9 bases in between. The CDR3 has 11 amino acids. This CDR3 is CASSFEGGLFF. In DNA, the CDR3 is TGTGCCAGCAGTTTTGAGGGTGGGCTGTTTTTT.

The chain links TRBV5-1 to TRBJ1-2; D gene ambiguous. Germline CDR1 SGHRS, CDR2 YFSETQ. V was cut by 6 bases and J by 2 bases, with 17 bases left in between. The CDR3 covers 15 residues. The CDR3 spells CASKRESGENYGYTF. CDR3 sequence (DNA): TGCGCCAGCAAGAGGGAGTCCGGGGAGAACTATGGCTACACCTTC. Filled out from reference TRBV5-1 and TRBJ1-2, the complete variable domain reads KAGVTQTPRYLIKTRGQQVTLSCSPISGHRSVSWYQQTPGQGLQFLFEYFSETQRNKGNFPGRFSGRQFSNSRSEMNVSTLELGDSALYLCASKRESGENYGYTFGSGTRLTVV.

The CDR3 DNA reads as TGTGCCAGCAGCTCTAAAGGGTCGCCGACCCAGTACTTC. This translates into CASSSKGSPTQYF. The chain combines TRBV7-2 with TRBJ2-5; no definite D call. The CDR3 runs 13 residues. Between the trimmed V and J ends, which lost 4 bases and 7 bases, there was a span of 13 bases. CDR1 and CDR2 from the germline V gene are SGHTA and FQGNSA.

The chain links TRBV5-6 to TRBJ2-5; tentatively, D is TRBD1 (5 bases). Between the trimmed V and J ends, which lost 4 bases and 11 bases, there was a span of 24 bases. The CDR3 covers 15 residues. Germline V CDR1 and CDR2: SGHDT, YYEEEE. The CDR3 DNA sequence: TGTGCCAGCAGCACGATGACAGAGTTTCCGCATGAGCAGTACTTC. Translation: CASSTMTEFPHEQYF.

This CDR3 reads CASSILYGNQPQHF. In DNA form, the CDR3 reads TGCGCCAGCAGTATCTTGTATGGCAATCAGCCCCAGCATTTT. The chain recombines TRBV10-2 with TRBJ1-5; D is unresolved. The CDR3 spans 14 residues. Germline loops: CDR1 WSHSY, CDR2 SAAADI. Trimming stripped 5 bases from V and 2 bases from J, with 10 bases between.

The CDR3 here is CASSPGQGVLGYGYTF. The DNA of the CDR3 is TGTGCCAGCAGCCCCGGACAGGGAGTATTGGGCTATGGCTACACCTTC. This rearrangement joins TRBV7-2 to TRBJ1-2; TRBD1 matches at 8 bases. Germline-derived CDR1 and CDR2 are SGHTA and FQGNSA. The CDR3 spans 16 residues. Unmatched junction bases numbered 12, after V lost 5 bases and J lost 4 bases.

The J gene is TRBJ1-2, the V gene TRBV27; TRBD1 matches 10 bases. Germline CDR1 MNHEY, CDR2 SMNVEV (reference sequence). This CDR3 is 17 amino acids long. V lost 5 bases, J lost 3 bases, and 12 bases stayed unmatched. The CDR3 loop reads CASSPRQGATSYYGYTF. CDR3 nucleotides: TGTGCCAGCAGTCCCCGACAGGGGGCGACGTCCTACTATGGCTACACCTTC.

The rearrangement links TRBV28 to TRBJ2-1, with 7 bases aligning to TRBD1. Trimming took 5 bases from V and 10 from J; bases not matched to a gene: 5. Germline assignment: CDR1 MDHEN and CDR2 SYDVKM. There are 12 residues in the CDR3. For the CDR3, the DNA is TGTGCCAGCAGTCCACAGGGGTGGGAGCAGTTCTTC. This encodes CASSPQGWEQFF.

The chain uses TRBV6-6 and TRBJ2-2; possible D gene TRBD1, 6 bases. This CDR3 is built from 16 residues. Germline V lookup: CDR1 MNHNY, CDR2 SVGAGI (reference sequence). V dropped 5 bases and J dropped 5 bases, with 18 bases sitting between them. This chain's CDR3 is CASSPQGLGLTGELFF. The CDR3 bases are TGTGCCAGCAGTCCACAGGGTTTAGGTCTAACCGGGGAGCTGTTTTTT.

The V call is TRBV6-5, the J call TRBJ1-5, with no clear D. CDR3 length: 14 residues. Trimming removed 2 bases from V and 2 bases from J, with 7 bases in between. Germline CDR1 reads MNHEY; CDR2 reads SVGAGI. The CDR3: CASSYTSGNQPQHF. CDR3 DNA sequence: TGTGCCAGCAGTTACACTTCAGGCAATCAGCCCCAGCATTTT.

A remark on this clone: Different DNA sequences within this sample yield the same CDR3. This rearrangement joins TRBV6-6 to TRBJ2-7; a possible D gene is TRBD1 (5 bases). The CDR3 totals 12 residues. The V gene's germline CDR1 is MNHNY and CDR2 SVGAGI (reference sequence). V lost 2 bases and J 4 bases, leaving 6 bases between the germline ends. The CDR3 protein is CASSYQGYEQYF. The CDR3 DNA sequence: TGTGCCAGCAGTTACCAGGGATACGAGCAGTACTTC.

The chain employs TRBV5-1 and TRBJ2-7; either TRBD1 or TRBD2 may fit D (5 bases each). CDR1 is SGHRS and CDR2 is YFSETQ in the germline V gene. With 0 bases removed from V and 6 bases from J, the gap between germline ends came to 16 bases. The CDR3 extends over 15 amino acids. This chain's CDR3 is CASSLDGAKSGEQYF. In nucleotides, the CDR3 is TGCGCCAGCAGCTTGGATGGGGCTAAAAGCGGCGAGCAGTACTTC.

A word on this clone: Different DNA sequences within this sample yield the same CDR3. The chain combines TRBV27 with TRBJ2-7, with D possibly TRBD1 on 5 matching bases. The V and J ends lost 0 bases and 4 bases respectively, with 7 bases between them. The CDR3 runs 13 residues. Germline CDR1 and CDR2: MNHEY and SMNVEV (reference sequence). The CDR3 loop reads CASSLSAGYEQYF. The CDR3 DNA reads as TGTGCCAGCAGTTTATCCGCAGGGTACGAGCAGTACTTC.

CDR3 sequence (DNA): TGTGCCAGCAGCTTTCTCGGGACAGACGGCTACGAGCAGTACTTC. The encoded protein is CASSFLGTDGYEQYF. The J gene is TRBJ2-7, the V gene TRBV7-2; 7 bases are shared with TRBD1. The CDR3 covers 15 residues. V was clipped by 3 bases and J by 3 bases; unmatched bases: 8. Germline CDR1 and CDR2: SGHTA and FQGNSA.

This rearrangement joins TRBV6-6 to TRBJ2-2; D call uncertain. The CDR3 is made up of 12 amino acids. Germline assignment: CDR1 MNHNY and CDR2 SVGAGI (reference sequence). Trimming stripped 7 bases from V and 0 bases from J, with 3 bases between. This CDR3 is CASNPNTGELFF. The CDR3 nucleotides read TGTGCCAGCAACCCGAACACCGGGGAGCTGTTTTTT.